This is a list of T cell receptor beta chains from one sample in a study of identical twins. MiXCR, run by TCRdb on the 5' RACE reads, gives a single entry per CDR3 protein. Here the sample spans 1.5 million to 2 million distinct CDR3 sequences, about 30% being singletons. Sequenced input: cord blood. All receptors come from a newborn girl in good health. Each CDR3 is given with its conserved first and last residue. A D gene is named only where the DNA matches it firmly. Clone size is not always given. Where it is, it says once, few, many or a class for expanded clones.

d_call: NA; clone_size: NA; v_call: TRBV29-1; cdr3_length: 13; j_call: TRBJ1-2; cdr3_nt: TGCAGCGTAGACGACAGCGGAACTATGTTCTACACCTTC; cdr3_aa: CSVDDSGTMFYTF
d_call: NA; clone_size: few; v_call: TRBV5-6; cdr3_length: 14; j_call: TRBJ2-1; cdr3_nt: TGTGCCAGCAGCTTGTATCCCACAAGGGATGAGCAGTTCTTC; cdr3_aa: CASSLYPTRDEQFF
d_call: NA; clone_size: few; v_call: TRBV5-1; cdr3_length: 15; j_call: TRBJ2-7; cdr3_nt: TGCGCCAGCAGCTCGACGGGGTCAAGCTCCTACGAGCAGTACTTC; cdr3_aa: CASSSTGSSSYEQYF
d_call: NA; clone_size: few; v_call: TRBV7-9; cdr3_length: 15; j_call: TRBJ1-4; cdr3_nt: TGTGCCAGCACTTCAACAGGGAATTCTAATGAAAAACTGTTTTTT; cdr3_aa: CASTSTGNSNEKLFF
d_call: NA; clone_size: few; v_call: TRBV10-1; cdr3_length: 13; j_call: TRBJ2-7; cdr3_nt: TGCGCCAGCAGGGGGTCTTTCGGCGACGAGCAGTACTTC; cdr3_aa: CASRGSFGDEQYF
d_call: TRBD2; clone_size: few; v_call: TRBV5-1; cdr3_length: 17; j_call: TRBJ2-1; cdr3_nt: TGCGCCAGCAGCTTCGCCCTACTAGCGGGAGCCTACAATGAGCAGTTCTTC; cdr3_aa: CASSFALLAGAYNEQFF
d_call: NA; clone_size: few; v_call: TRBV12-5; cdr3_length: 12; j_call: TRBJ2-5; cdr3_nt: TGTGCTAGTGCCCCTCTAGGGGTAGAGCAGTACTTC; cdr3_aa: CASAPLGVEQYF
d_call: NA; clone_size: NA; v_call: TRBV20-1; cdr3_length: 14; j_call: TRBJ2-7; cdr3_nt: TGCAGTGCGCCCAATCCGGGACGGTTCTACGAGCAGTACTTC; cdr3_aa: CSAPNPGRFYEQYF
d_call: TRBD2; clone_size: few; v_call: TRBV24-1; cdr3_length: 16; j_call: TRBJ2-1; cdr3_nt: TGTGCCACCAGTGATTTGCCGGGAGGACCCCACAATGAGCAGTTCTTC; cdr3_aa: CATSDLPGGPHNEQFF
d_call: NA; clone_size: NA; v_call: TRBV10-3; cdr3_length: 11; j_call: TRBJ2-7; cdr3_nt: TGTGCCGTAAACGGACCCTACGAGCAGTACTTC; cdr3_aa: CAVNGPYEQYF
d_call: TRBD2; clone_size: few; v_call: TRBV18; cdr3_length: 18; j_call: TRBJ2-6; cdr3_nt: TGTGCCAGCTCACCAATTGGGACTAGCGGGAGGAAGGCCAACGTCCTGACTTTC; cdr3_aa: CASSPIGTSGRKANVLTF
d_call: NA; clone_size: NA; v_call: TRBV12-3/TRBV12-4; cdr3_length: 18; j_call: TRBJ2-4; cdr3_nt: NA; cdr3_aa: CASSFGAGRGLAKNIQYF
d_call: NA; clone_size: many; v_call: TRBV10-3; cdr3_length: 14; j_call: TRBJ1-2; cdr3_nt: TGTGCCATCAGTGGGTCCTCGGAGTCGAGTGGCTACACCTTC; cdr3_aa: CAISGSSESSGYTF
d_call: TRBD2; clone_size: NA; v_call: TRBV20-1; cdr3_length: 18; j_call: TRBJ2-3; cdr3_nt: TGCAGTGCTAGGAGGTGGGCTAGCGGGAGGAAAAGTACAGATACGCAGTATTTT; cdr3_aa: CSARRWASGRKSTDTQYF
d_call: NA; clone_size: NA; v_call: TRBV20-1; cdr3_length: 13; j_call: TRBJ1-2; cdr3_nt: TGCAGTGCTTGGAACAGAGCTGACTATGGCTACACCTTC; cdr3_aa: CSAWNRADYGYTF
d_call: NA; clone_size: NA; v_call: TRBV7-2; cdr3_length: 16; j_call: TRBJ2-1; cdr3_nt: TGTGCCAGCAGCCCCATTGAGGGCCACTCCTACAATGAGCAGTTCTTC; cdr3_aa: CASSPIEGHSYNEQFF
d_call: NA; clone_size: few; v_call: TRBV2; cdr3_length: 13; j_call: TRBJ2-1; cdr3_nt: TGTGCCAGCAGTGAAATAAGGGACAATGAGCAGTTCTTC; cdr3_aa: CASSEIRDNEQFF
d_call: TRBD1; clone_size: NA; v_call: TRBV2; cdr3_length: 15; j_call: TRBJ1-2; cdr3_nt: TGTGCCAGCAGTGAAAATCCCGGGACAGGGTATGGCTACACCTTC; cdr3_aa: CASSENPGTGYGYTF
d_call: TRBD1; clone_size: few; v_call: TRBV12-3/TRBV12-4; cdr3_length: 13; j_call: TRBJ2-7; cdr3_nt: TGTGCCAGCAGCCCCGACAGGGCCCCCGAGCAGTACTTC; cdr3_aa: CASSPDRAPEQYF
d_call: NA; clone_size: few; v_call: TRBV5-1; cdr3_length: 13; j_call: TRBJ2-1; cdr3_nt: TGCGCCAGCAGCTCAACTGGTGCATTTGAGCAGTTCTTC; cdr3_aa: CASSSTGAFEQFF
d_call: TRBD2; clone_size: few; v_call: TRBV11-2; cdr3_length: 21; j_call: TRBJ2-7; cdr3_nt: TGTGCCAGCAGCTCACCCCTGCCGGGACTAGCGGGGTGGTTTACAACCTACGAGCAGTACTTC; cdr3_aa: CASSSPLPGLAGWFTTYEQYF
d_call: NA; clone_size: few; v_call: TRBV5-1; cdr3_length: 15; j_call: TRBJ2-5; cdr3_nt: TGCGCCAGCAGCTTGAGTCTTCCAAATTTGGAGACCCAGTACTTC; cdr3_aa: CASSLSLPNLETQYF
d_call: NA; clone_size: NA; v_call: TRBV27; cdr3_length: 16; j_call: TRBJ2-3; cdr3_nt: TGTGCCAGCAGTTTCTCTAGCGTCCTCGGCCCAGATACGCAGTATTTT; cdr3_aa: CASSFSSVLGPDTQYF
d_call: TRBD1; clone_size: NA; v_call: TRBV6-1; cdr3_length: 15; j_call: TRBJ2-3; cdr3_nt: TGTGCCAGCAGTGAACCATGGACAGGGACAGATACGCAGTATTTT; cdr3_aa: CASSEPWTGTDTQYF
d_call: NA; clone_size: many; v_call: TRBV12-3/TRBV12-4; cdr3_length: 13; j_call: TRBJ2-7; cdr3_nt: TGTGCCAGCACCCGCAGGGGAGGTTACGAGCAGTACTTC; cdr3_aa: CASTRRGGYEQYF
d_call: TRBD1; clone_size: NA; v_call: TRBV11-2; cdr3_length: 14; j_call: TRBJ1-1; cdr3_nt: TGTGCCACCAAGCTTGGATCAGGGGGCACTGAAGCTTTCTTT; cdr3_aa: CATKLGSGGTEAFF
d_call: NA; clone_size: NA; v_call: TRBV20-1; cdr3_length: 14; j_call: TRBJ1-1; cdr3_nt: TGCAGTGCTAGAGCCTCTTCGGGGGGCACTGAAGCTTTCTTT; cdr3_aa: CSARASSGGTEAFF
d_call: NA; clone_size: NA; v_call: TRBV27; cdr3_length: 13; j_call: TRBJ2-7; cdr3_nt: TGTGCCAGCGTAGGCGGGAATGAGTACGAGCAGTACTTC; cdr3_aa: CASVGGNEYEQYF
d_call: TRBD1; clone_size: NA; v_call: TRBV6-1; cdr3_length: 15; j_call: TRBJ1-5; cdr3_nt: TGTGCCAGCAGACACTCTCGGACAGGGGAAAAGCCCCAGCATTTT; cdr3_aa: CASRHSRTGEKPQHF
d_call: TRBD2; clone_size: NA; v_call: TRBV5-1; cdr3_length: 18; j_call: TRBJ2-3; cdr3_nt: TGCGCCAGCAGCCTACTAGCGGGAGGGCCCTATAGCACAGATACGCAGTATTTT; cdr3_aa: CASSLLAGGPYSTDTQYF
d_call: NA; clone_size: many; v_call: TRBV27; cdr3_length: 14; j_call: TRBJ2-7; cdr3_nt: TGTGCCAGCAGTTTAAGAGGGGGGCTGTACGAGCAGTACTTC; cdr3_aa: CASSLRGGLYEQYF
d_call: TRBD1; clone_size: many; v_call: TRBV28; cdr3_length: 16; j_call: TRBJ2-7; cdr3_nt: TGTGCCAGCAGTTTGCAACGTAGGGACAGGGCCCTCGAGCAGTACTTC; cdr3_aa: CASSLQRRDRALEQYF
d_call: NA; clone_size: NA; v_call: TRBV20-1; cdr3_length: 13; j_call: TRBJ2-3; cdr3_nt: TGCAGTGCTTTCCCGACCTCCACAGATACGCAGTATTTT; cdr3_aa: CSAFPTSTDTQYF
d_call: TRBD2; clone_size: few; v_call: TRBV27; cdr3_length: 18; j_call: TRBJ2-7; cdr3_nt: TGTGCCAGCAGTTTCCTCGGGGTAGCGGGGGGTTCCTACTACGAGCAGTACTTC; cdr3_aa: CASSFLGVAGGSYYEQYF
d_call: TRBD2; clone_size: NA; v_call: TRBV27; cdr3_length: 13; j_call: TRBJ2-1; cdr3_nt: TGTGCTTCCTCTAGCGGGGGTTTGGGTGAGCAGTTCTTC; cdr3_aa: CASSSGGLGEQFF
d_call: NA; clone_size: NA; v_call: TRBV5-1; cdr3_length: 12; j_call: TRBJ2-1; cdr3_nt: TGCGCCAGCAGCGTGAGAGCCGGTGAGCGGTTCTTC; cdr3_aa: CASSVRAGERFF
d_call: TRBD1; clone_size: many; v_call: TRBV27; cdr3_length: 14; j_call: TRBJ2-3; cdr3_nt: TGTGCCAGCAGCTGGGGACAGGGGACAGATACGCAGTATTTT; cdr3_aa: CASSWGQGTDTQYF
d_call: NA; clone_size: few; v_call: TRBV5-1; cdr3_length: 15; j_call: TRBJ2-1; cdr3_nt: TGCGCCAGCAGCTCGAGAACCGGGGGCGGAAATGAGCAGTTCTTC; cdr3_aa: CASSSRTGGGNEQFF
d_call: NA; clone_size: many; v_call: TRBV10-3; cdr3_length: 16; j_call: TRBJ2-3; cdr3_nt: TGTGCCATCAGTGGATCTAGCGTGAGACGCACAGATACGCAGTATTTT; cdr3_aa: CAISGSSVRRTDTQYF
d_call: TRBD1; clone_size: NA; v_call: TRBV10-3; cdr3_length: 13; j_call: TRBJ2-7; cdr3_nt: TGTGCCATCACCGGACAGGGAGAACACGAGCAGTACTTC; cdr3_aa: CAITGQGEHEQYF
d_call: TRBD2; clone_size: NA; v_call: TRBV4-2; cdr3_length: 17; j_call: TRBJ2-3; cdr3_nt: TGTGCCAGCAGCCAAGGAGTCCGCGGGGGGGCCACAGATACGCAGTATTTT; cdr3_aa: CASSQGVRGGATDTQYF
d_call: NA; clone_size: many; v_call: TRBV7-9; cdr3_length: 13; j_call: TRBJ2-1; cdr3_nt: TGTGCCAGCAGCTTAGCCGCAGGCAATGAGCAGTTCTTC; cdr3_aa: CASSLAAGNEQFF
d_call: NA; clone_size: few; v_call: TRBV4-2; cdr3_length: 16; j_call: TRBJ2-7; cdr3_nt: TGTGCCAGCAGCCTCCCACCCGGGATAACTCACAATGAGCAGTACTTC; cdr3_aa: CASSLPPGITHNEQYF
d_call: NA; clone_size: NA; v_call: TRBV25-1; cdr3_length: 15; j_call: TRBJ1-1; cdr3_nt: TGTGCCAGCAGTGACCTAGAGGTCCTGAACACTGAAGCTTTCTTT; cdr3_aa: CASSDLEVLNTEAFF
d_call: TRBD1; clone_size: NA; v_call: TRBV7-2; cdr3_length: 20; j_call: TRBJ1-1; cdr3_nt: TGTGCCAGCAGCTTAGCACGTGTTCACGCAGGGGGACGAGGGAACACTGAAGCTTTCTTT; cdr3_aa: CASSLARVHAGGRGNTEAFF
d_call: NA; clone_size: NA; v_call: TRBV9; cdr3_length: 15; j_call: TRBJ1-1; cdr3_nt: TGTGCCAGCAGCTCCCCGGACTCGTCGAACACTGAAGCTTTCTTT; cdr3_aa: CASSSPDSSNTEAFF
d_call: TRBD1; clone_size: few; v_call: TRBV29-1; cdr3_length: 17; j_call: TRBJ2-7; cdr3_nt: TGCAGCGTTGATTTGCAAAGTAACAGGGGCTACTGGGACGAGCAGTACTTC; cdr3_aa: CSVDLQSNRGYWDEQYF
d_call: NA; clone_size: few; v_call: TRBV7-2; cdr3_length: 16; j_call: TRBJ2-6; cdr3_nt: TGTGCCAGCAGCCCTAGACAGACCTCTGGGGCCAACGTCCTGACTTTC; cdr3_aa: CASSPRQTSGANVLTF
d_call: NA; clone_size: many; v_call: TRBV6-5; cdr3_length: 13; j_call: TRBJ2-5; cdr3_nt: TGTGCCAGCAGTTATCGGTTCGGCGAGACCCAGTACTTC; cdr3_aa: CASSYRFGETQYF
d_call: NA; clone_size: few; v_call: TRBV27; cdr3_length: 17; j_call: TRBJ2-1; cdr3_nt: TGTGCCAGCAGTTCGGGGTCTCTGGGGCTCCTCAACAATGAGCAGTTCTTC; cdr3_aa: CASSSGSLGLLNNEQFF
d_call: NA; clone_size: NA; v_call: TRBV7-6; cdr3_length: 16; j_call: TRBJ1-4; cdr3_nt: TGTGCCAGCAGCCTCAGCGGGACAATCTTTAATGAAAAACTGTTTTTT; cdr3_aa: CASSLSGTIFNEKLFF